The 7 T cell receptor beta chains below all came from one sample that was sequenced in a study of CD8+ T cells in alopecia areata. Extraction and reverse transcription of RNA yielded cDNA as the sequencing template. The data were produced by immunoSEQ multiplex PCR, yet TCRdb's version contains in-frame clones alone and is incomplete. The repertoire consists of roughly 120,000 clones, with about 60% occurring once and the leading ten covering more than 9%. Noted treatment: oral pan-JAK inhibitor, 5-10 mg twice daily. The sequencing here drew on CD8+ T cells sorted from blood, taken at week 24, from a patient treated with tofacitinib. The receptors were gathered from a human donor with alopecia areata.

This clone was observed a handful of times. This may stem from a read error, because a much larger clone lies one nucleotide away. The genes are TRBV6-4 and TRBJ2-3, with 11 bases fitting TRBD2. Trimming removed 0 bases from V and 4 bases from J; junction bases left unmatched: 3. Germline-derived CDR1 and CDR2 are MRHNA and SNTAGT. The CDR3 is 16 residues long. The CDR3 spells CASSDSSGGAPDTQYF. The CDR3 DNA sequence: TGTGCCAGCAGTGACTCTAGCGGGGGGGCCCCAGATACGCAGTATTTT.

The chain joins TRBV11-1 to TRBJ2-3, with D unclear. The CDR3 totals 14 residues. Germline V gene data show CDR1 as SGHAT and CDR2 as FQDESV (reference sequence). V lost 1 base, J lost 1 base, and 6 bases lay in between. CDR3 in amino acids: CASSLGSRTDTQYF. The DNA for the CDR3 is TGTGCCAGCAGCTTAGGGTCCCGCACAGATACGCAGTATTTT.

This CDR3 reads CASSPLDASYNEQFF. The CDR3 DNA reads TGTGCCAGCAGCCCCCTGGACGCTTCCTACAATGAGCAGTTCTTC. The chain has TRBV7-8 and TRBJ2-1, with D unresolved. In germline, CDR1 is SGHVS, CDR2 FQNEAQ. CDR3 length equals 15 residues. V was shortened by 5 bases and J by 1 base, with 12 bases between the two germline ends.

The chain uses TRBV7-2 and TRBJ2-3; 9 bases align to TRBD2. Germline CDR1 and CDR2: SGHTA and FQGNSA. There are 15 residues in the CDR3. J was trimmed by 5 bases and V by 5 bases; bases with no gene match: 8. CDR3 amino acids: CASSPTSGRGDTQYF. DNA of the CDR3: TGTGCCAGCAGCCCAACTAGCGGGCGGGGAGATACGCAGTATTTT.

The chain joins TRBV12-5 to TRBJ1-4; D may be TRBD1 (6 bases). CDR3 length: 15 residues. Trimming removed 2 bases at V and 8 bases at J, with 15 bases between. CDR1 and CDR2 from the germline V gene are LGHNT and FRNRAP. CDR3 sequence: CASGLPGMRGEKLFF. The CDR3, as DNA: TGTGCTAGTGGTTTGCCGGGGATGAGGGGGGAAAAACTGTTTTTT.

The chain carries TRBV27 and TRBJ1-5; D remains unclear. V was cut by 6 bases and J by 6 bases, with 9 bases left in between. CDR1 MNHEY and CDR2 SMNVEV come from the germline V gene (reference sequence). The CDR3 runs 12 residues. CDR3 sequence: CASSPTSQPQHF. CDR3 coding DNA: TGTGCCAGCAGCCCGACCTCTCAGCCCCAGCATTTT.

The V gene is TRBV27, the J gene TRBJ1-1, with D possibly TRBD1 on 5 matching bases. The CDR3 covers 14 residues. Between the trimmed V and J ends, which lost 7 bases and 4 bases, there was a span of 16 bases. Germline V gene lookup returns CDR1 MNHEY and CDR2 SMNVEV (reference sequence). Here the CDR3 reads CASNSGPRSTEAFF. As DNA, the CDR3 is TGTGCCAGCAACTCGGGACCCCGGTCCACTGAAGCTTTCTTT.